The clone carrying this TCR beta chain showed up just once. The DNA is left out, because the CDR3 cannot be placed on it with certainty; the CDR3 is given as TCRdb lists it. Germline lookup yields CDR1 MDHEN and CDR2 SYDVKM. The CDR3 sequence runs 18 residues, both termini included. Assay used: immunoSEQ multiplex PCR; TCRdb lists only in-frame clones, some missing. The sample lists about half a million clones, 70% to 80% seen once, with around 12% in the top ten. The data were taken from a study of shared clonotypes between healthy human individuals. Material for sequencing was PBMCs. The receptor was isolated from a woman aged 40 to 50 in good health. Some clones in this sample may be carry-over from other donors' samples. V and J are TRBV28 and TRBJ2-7; TRBD1 is the table's D call, not checked against the DNA. CDR3 in amino acids: CATLGRAGGVFRPYEQYF.